A selection of T cell receptor beta chains follows, all from one sample in a study of PD-1 blockade in classical Hodgkin lymphoma. The method was immunoSEQ multiplex PCR; TCRdb's version includes in-frame clones alone and lacks a portion of them. The sample lists 80,000 to 100,000 clones, about 92% occurring once. Material: peripheral blood mononuclear cells (PBMCs), obtained before the fourth cycle of nivolumab. The receptors stem from a human donor with classical Hodgkin lymphoma. CDR3s include the opening cysteine and the closing phenylalanine or tryptophan. A D gene is named only where the DNA matches it firmly.

TRBJ2-7 . TRBV5-1 TGCGCCAGCAGCCCGTCATACGTGACAGCCTCCTACGAGCAGTACTTC CASSPSYVTASYEQYF
TRBJ2-5 TRBD2 TRBV4-1 TGCGCCAGCGCCCCCGGGACTATGGAGACCCAGTACTTC CASAPGTMETQYF
TRBJ2-3 TRBD2 TRBV6-5 TGTGCCAGCAGCCAAGGACTAGGGACAGATACGCAGTATTTT CASSQGLGTDTQYF
TRBJ2-3 TRBD2 TRBV7-9 TGTGCCAGCAGCTTAGTTTTCGGTGTCGGGAGGGCCCCAGATACGCAGTATTTT CASSLVFGVGRAPDTQYF
TRBJ2-1 TRBD2 TRBV6-1 TGTGCCAGCAGTCTTAGCGGGACCCCCAATGAGCAGTTCTTC CASSLSGTPNEQFF
TRBJ2-3 . TRBV6-4 TGTGCCAGCAGAAATAACTATGCTTCCACAGATACGCAGTATTTT CASRNNYASTDTQYF
TRBJ2-7 TRBD2 TRBV5-1 TGCGCCAGCAGCTTGGAACGGCGGGAGTTTGGATACGAGCAGTACTTC CASSLERREFGYEQYF
TRBJ1-1 . TRBV29-1 TGCAGCGTTGAAGCCCCGGGCAGTTTGAACACTGAAGCTTTCTTT CSVEAPGSLNTEAFF
TRBJ2-3 . TRBV11-3 TGTGCCAGCAGCCAGGGTAGCACAGATACGCAGTATTTT CASSQGSTDTQYF
TRBJ1-2 TRBD1 TRBV27 TGTGCCAGCAGTTCAAGGACAGGAGACTTGACCTATGGCTACACCTTC CASSSRTGDLTYGYTF
TRBJ1-1 . TRBV5-1 TGCGCCAGCGAGCCAGGGAGTGGCGGCACTGAAGCTTTCTTT CASEPGSGGTEAFF
TRBJ2-4 . TRBV27 TGTGCCAGCAGCATTAAGGGAGCGGTGAACATTCAGTACTTC CASSIKGAVNIQYF
TRBJ2-7 . TRBV5-1 TGCGCCAGCAGCCCGAACAGGGTAGGCTACGAGCAGTACTTC CASSPNRVGYEQYF
TRBJ2-1 . TRBV18 TGTGCCAGCTCATACCCCTGGGACGGGAAATACAATGAGCAGTTCTTC CASSYPWDGKYNEQFF
TRBJ2-7 TRBD1 TRBV2 TGTGCCAGCAGTCCCGGACAGGGGGGAACCTACGAGCAGTACTTC CASSPGQGGTYEQYF
TRBJ2-7 . TRBV27 TGTGCCAGCAGTGAGACTCCCGCCTACGAGCAGTACTTC CASSETPAYEQYF
TRBJ2-1 . TRBV10-3 TGTGCCATCAGTGACCCCTACTTCCACCCCTACAATGAGCAGTTCTTC CAISDPYFHPYNEQFF
TRBJ1-2 . TRBV28 TGTGCCAGCAGTCCACACAACTATGGCTACACCTTC CASSPHNYGYTF
TRBJ1-2 TRBD1 TRBV5-4 TGTGCCAGCAGCGAACAGGGGTACTATGGCTACACCTTC CASSEQGYYGYTF
TRBJ2-5 TRBD2 TRBV19 TGTGCCAGTACCCAGTCCCTAGCGGGAGTTGGTGAGCAGTACTTC CASTQSLAGVGEQYF
TRBJ2-7 . TRBV7-2 TGTGCCAGCAGCTTGGTACAGGGCCGCGGGTGGGAGTACTTC CASSLVQGRGWEYF
TRBJ1-2 TRBD1 TRBV7-3 TGTGCCAGCAGCTTGGGACAGGGGGATGGCTACACCTTC CASSLGQGDGYTF
TRBJ2-7 TRBD1 TRBV28 TGTGCCAGCAGGGATAAACAGGGGAATCACGAGCAGTACTTC CASRDKQGNHEQYF
TRBJ2-2 . TRBV29-1 TGCAGCGTTGACCAGACACACACCGGGGAGCTGTTTTTT CSVDQTHTGELFF
TRBJ2-2 . TRBV27 TGTGCCAGCAGTCCCCTCAGGGGTGTCCGCGGTGCCGGGGAGCTGTTTTTT CASSPLRGVRGAGELFF